These 6 T cell receptor beta chains originate from one sample sequenced in a study of blood T cells in healthy people across ages. The use of a sample-barcoded 5' primer and a J-beta primer mix characterized a second PCR of about 6 to 12 cycles. Each CDR3 protein is one row after TCRdb ran MiXCR on the 5' RACE reads. The table records roughly 1,800,000 distinct CDR3 sequences, roughly 50% of them present only once. Sequenced: blood. The receptors come from a woman in her thirties or forties in good health.

The rearrangement joins TRBV28 to TRBJ1-6; tentatively, D is TRBD1 (5 bases). Germline V gene lookup returns CDR1 MDHEN and CDR2 SYDVKM. The CDR3 runs to 16 residues. Trimming shortened V by 6 bases and J by 1 base, and 13 bases separated the two germline ends. The CDR3 reads CASRIPQGSYNSPLHF. CDR3 coding DNA: TGTGCCAGCAGGATACCTCAGGGATCCTATAATTCACCCCTCCACTTT.

J is TRBJ1-1 and V is TRBV6-2 or TRBV6-3, with a tentative D call TRBD1 (6 bases). Germline CDR1 and CDR2: MNHEY and SVGEGT. The CDR3 is 16 residues long. V shed 5 bases and J shed 1 base, with 17 bases lying between them. CDR3 sequence: CASSRGPGEANTEAFF. In DNA form, the CDR3 reads TGTGCCAGCAGTCGTGGGCCAGGGGAAGCGAACACTGAAGCTTTCTTT.

CDR3 protein: CASSQDAGLEAFF. In DNA form, the CDR3 reads TGCGCCAGCAGCCAAGATGCAGGACTAGAAGCTTTCTTT. This chain uses TRBV4-3 with TRBJ1-1; no clear D gene. Trimming shortened V by 0 bases and J by 8 bases, and 10 bases separated the two germline ends. The CDR3 has 13 amino acids. Germline CDR1 LGHNA, CDR2 YSLEER.

The genes are TRBV5-1 and TRBJ1-1; D gene uncertain. CDR1 is SGHRS, CDR2 YFSETQ, per germline. The germline V and J ends were trimmed by 6 bases and 0 bases, with 9 bases remaining between them. The length of the CDR3 is 13 residues. The CDR3 DNA follows: TGCGCCAGCAAGTACAGTATGAACACTGAAGCTTTCTTT. This encodes CASKYSMNTEAFF.

To note about this clonotype: One end of the junction varies from germline; a read error may be responsible. The V call is TRBV6-2 or TRBV6-3, the J call TRBJ2-1, with TRBD1 matching over 7 bases. Germline V CDR1 and CDR2: MNHEY, SVGEGT. The CDR3 contains 16 residues. For the CDR3, the DNA is TGTGCCAGCAGTTATCCCCTCGACAGGGAAAACAAGGAGCAGTTCTTC. It is translated as CASSYPLDRENKEQFF.

This chain connects TRBV4-1 to TRBJ2-3; possible D gene TRBD2, 6 bases. The ends were cut back, 4 bases at V and 2 bases at J, with 10 bases in the middle. This CDR3 is 14 amino acids long. Germline CDR1 MGHRA, CDR2 YSYEKL. This CDR3 is CASSRDFNTDTQYF. CDR3 DNA sequence: TGCGCCAGCAGCCGGGACTTCAACACAGATACGCAGTATTTT.